Listed below are T cell receptor beta chains from one sample, sequenced in a study of blood T cell repertoires in COVID-19. Measured with immunoSEQ multiplex PCR; TCRdb has only the in-frame clones, and not every one. The sample has about 21,000 clones, approximately 85% seen once; the top ten hold roughly two thirds. The material sequenced was peripheral blood. These receptors all come from a man older than 75 with acute or convalescent COVID-19. Both conserved end residues are part of each CDR3. D genes are given only for firm matches. Size is omitted from some rows. Given values are once, few, many or a class for expanded clones.

CDR3 DNA: TGTGCCAGCAGCCAGGCTTATGGCTACACCTTC; CDR3 protein: CASSQAYGYTF; D gene: -; clone size: -; J gene: TRBJ1-2; V gene: TRBV3-1/TRBV3-2
CDR3 DNA: TGTGCCAGTAGTATAGCAGGGGGCGCAGATACGCAGTATTTT; CDR3 protein: CASSIAGGADTQYF; D gene: TRBD1; clone size: -; J gene: TRBJ2-3; V gene: TRBV19
CDR3 DNA: TGTGCCAGCAGCTTCCGGGGGGCTAGCACAGATACGCAGTATTTT; CDR3 protein: CASSFRGASTDTQYF; D gene: -; clone size: -; J gene: TRBJ2-3; V gene: TRBV7-2
CDR3 DNA: TGTGCCAGCAGTTTTTTAAATTCACCCCTCCACTTT; CDR3 protein: CASSFLNSPLHF; D gene: -; clone size: -; J gene: TRBJ1-6; V gene: TRBV27
CDR3 DNA: TGTGCCAGCAGTGTTTTGGGACAGGGCCAAATTTTT; CDR3 protein: CASSVLGQGQIF; D gene: TRBD1; clone size: once; J gene: TRBJ1-6; V gene: TRBV25-1
CDR3 DNA: TGTGCCACCAGCGACAGGGGCTCTGGAAACACCATATATTTT; CDR3 protein: CATSDRGSGNTIYF; D gene: TRBD1; clone size: -; J gene: TRBJ1-3; V gene: TRBV15
CDR3 DNA: TGTGCCAGCTCTGGCGAGGGGGCTGGGAGCACTGAAGCTTTCTTT; CDR3 protein: CASSGEGAGSTEAFF; D gene: TRBD1; clone size: -; J gene: TRBJ1-1; V gene: TRBV18
CDR3 DNA: TGTGCCAGCAGCCAACGGACAGGCCCAAATTCACCCCTCCACTTT; CDR3 protein: CASSQRTGPNSPLHF; D gene: TRBD1; clone size: -; J gene: TRBJ1-6; V gene: TRBV7-6
CDR3 DNA: TGTGCCATCAGTAAGGCAGGGGGCATGAACACTGAAGCTTTCTTT; CDR3 protein: CAISKAGGMNTEAFF; D gene: TRBD1; clone size: -; J gene: TRBJ1-1; V gene: TRBV10-3
CDR3 DNA: TGTGCCAGCAGCTTAGCGCTGGCGGCCTCTGGAAACACCATATATTTT; CDR3 protein: CASSLALAASGNTIYF; D gene: -; clone size: -; J gene: TRBJ1-3; V gene: TRBV7-9
CDR3 DNA: TGTGCCAGCAGCCCCCTCCGGGATAACACTGAAGCTTTCTTT; CDR3 protein: CASSPLRDNTEAFF; D gene: -; clone size: few; J gene: TRBJ1-1; V gene: TRBV3-1/TRBV3-2
CDR3 DNA: TGTGCCAGCAGTGCACTTAGCGTAACAGATACGCAGTATTTT; CDR3 protein: CASSALSVTDTQYF; D gene: -; clone size: -; J gene: TRBJ2-3; V gene: TRBV2
CDR3 DNA: TGTGCCAGCAGCCACTCCCTCGTAGCGGCAGATACGCAGTATTTT; CDR3 protein: CASSHSLVAADTQYF; D gene: -; clone size: -; J gene: TRBJ2-3; V gene: TRBV3-1/TRBV3-2
CDR3 DNA: TGTGCCAGCAGCCTCCAGGGGGCCTCCTACGAGCAGTACTTC; CDR3 protein: CASSLQGASYEQYF; D gene: TRBD1; clone size: -; J gene: TRBJ2-7; V gene: TRBV7-2
CDR3 DNA: TGTGCCAGCACTGTCCCGGGACAGACATCCTTGTGGACTGAAGCTTTCTTT; CDR3 protein: CASTVPGQTSLWTEAFF; D gene: TRBD1; clone size: -; J gene: TRBJ1-1; V gene: TRBV2
CDR3 DNA: TGTGCCAGCAGCCCGAGGGGGAGCGGCTACACCTTC; CDR3 protein: CASSPRGSGYTF; D gene: -; clone size: -; J gene: TRBJ1-2; V gene: TRBV7-9
CDR3 DNA: TGTGCCAGCAGCCCCGGGTATCAGCCCCAGCATTTT; CDR3 protein: CASSPGYQPQHF; D gene: -; clone size: -; J gene: TRBJ1-5; V gene: TRBV7-8
CDR3 DNA: TGTGCCAGCAGCTTCGTTGGCGGCGGGGAGCTGTTTTTT; CDR3 protein: CASSFVGGGELFF; D gene: -; clone size: once; J gene: TRBJ2-2; V gene: TRBV7-2
CDR3 DNA: TGTGCCAGCAGCGCCGGGACTAGCGTCTACGAGCAGTACTTC; CDR3 protein: CASSAGTSVYEQYF; D gene: TRBD2; clone size: -; J gene: TRBJ2-7; V gene: TRBV5-4
CDR3 DNA: TGTGCCAGTAGTATGGGGCCTCAAAGCTCCTATAATTCACCCCTCCACTTT; CDR3 protein: CASSMGPQSSYNSPLHF; D gene: -; clone size: -; J gene: TRBJ1-6; V gene: TRBV19
CDR3 DNA: TGTGCCAGCAGCCGCCTCCCGACAGCGAACACTGAAGCTTTCTTT; CDR3 protein: CASSRLPTANTEAFF; D gene: -; clone size: -; J gene: TRBJ1-1; V gene: TRBV7-2
CDR3 DNA: TGTGCCAGCAGCCTTAGGGGGTTTGGTGCGGGCTACACCTTC; CDR3 protein: CASSLRGFGAGYTF; D gene: -; clone size: -; J gene: TRBJ1-2; V gene: TRBV5-5
CDR3 DNA: TGCGCCAGCAGCCCCTCCCCAGTGGCTAGCACAGATACGCAGTATTTT; CDR3 protein: CASSPSPVASTDTQYF; D gene: -; clone size: -; J gene: TRBJ2-3; V gene: TRBV4-3
CDR3 DNA: TGTGCCAGCAGTTCTCTGACAGGGGCCTTCTCCGGGGAGCTGTTTTTT; CDR3 protein: CASSSLTGAFSGELFF; D gene: TRBD1; clone size: -; J gene: TRBJ2-2; V gene: TRBV6-5
CDR3 DNA: TGCAGTGCTAGTGACGAGAACTATGGCTACACCTTC; CDR3 protein: CSASDENYGYTF; D gene: -; clone size: few; J gene: TRBJ1-2; V gene: TRBV20-1
CDR3 DNA: TGTGCCAGTAGTACTACGGACAGGGCCTACTATGGCTACACCTTC; CDR3 protein: CASSTTDRAYYGYTF; D gene: TRBD1; clone size: -; J gene: TRBJ1-2; V gene: TRBV19